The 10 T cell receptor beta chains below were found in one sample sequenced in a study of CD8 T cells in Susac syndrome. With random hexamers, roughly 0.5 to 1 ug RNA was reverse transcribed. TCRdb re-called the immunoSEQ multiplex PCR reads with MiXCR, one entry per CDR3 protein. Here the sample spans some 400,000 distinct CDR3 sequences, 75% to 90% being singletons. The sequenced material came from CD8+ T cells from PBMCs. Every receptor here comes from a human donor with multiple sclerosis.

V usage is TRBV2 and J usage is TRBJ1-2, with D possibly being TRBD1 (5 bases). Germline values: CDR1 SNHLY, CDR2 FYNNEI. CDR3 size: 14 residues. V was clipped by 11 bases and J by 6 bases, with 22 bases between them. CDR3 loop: CACDMWGSFDGYTF. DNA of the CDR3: TGTGCCTGCGACATGTGGGGCAGCTTCGATGGCTACACCTTC. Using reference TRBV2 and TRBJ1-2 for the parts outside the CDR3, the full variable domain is EPEVTQTPSHQVTQMGQEVILRCVPISNHLYFYWYRQILGQKVEFLVSFYNNEISEKSEIFDDQFSVERPDGSNFTLKIRSTKLEDSAMYFCACDMWGSFDGYTFGSGTRLTVV.

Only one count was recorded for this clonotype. CDR3 sequence reads: CASSVANTEAFF. The CDR3 region has the DNA TGTGCCAGCAGCGTAGCGAACACTGAAGCTTTCTTT. This chain uses TRBV5-4 with TRBJ1-1; no reliable D call. The CDR3 extends over 12 amino acids. Germline loops: CDR1 SGHNT, CDR2 YYREEE (reference sequence). V lost 4 bases, J lost 1 base, and 5 bases lay in between.

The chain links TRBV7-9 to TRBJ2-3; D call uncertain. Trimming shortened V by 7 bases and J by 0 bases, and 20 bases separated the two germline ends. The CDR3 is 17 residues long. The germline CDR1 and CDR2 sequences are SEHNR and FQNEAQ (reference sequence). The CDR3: CASNFPWSADSTDTQYF. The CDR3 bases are TGTGCCAGCAATTTCCCTTGGTCGGCGGATAGCACAGATACGCAGTATTTT.

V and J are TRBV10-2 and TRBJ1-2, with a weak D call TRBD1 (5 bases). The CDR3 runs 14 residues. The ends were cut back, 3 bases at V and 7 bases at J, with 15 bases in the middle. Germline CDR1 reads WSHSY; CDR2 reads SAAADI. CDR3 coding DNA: TGCGCCAGCAGTGAAGGGGCCCCGGGGGTTGGCTACACCTTC. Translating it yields CASSEGAPGVGYTF.

The CDR3 reads CAISDPQGSRLVHEQFF. In DNA form, the CDR3 reads TGTGCCATCAGTGATCCACAGGGTTCGCGTCTTGTGCATGAGCAGTTCTTC. V and J are TRBV10-3 and TRBJ2-1; D is possibly TRBD1 (6 bases). V dropped 3 bases and J dropped 8 bases, with 23 bases sitting between them. The CDR3 runs to 17 residues. CDR1 and CDR2 from the germline V gene are ENHRY and SYGVKD.

CDR3 nucleotide sequence: TGCGCCAGCAGCTCACCATCGACAGGAGGATACGAGCAGTACTTC. Translated: CASSSPSTGGYEQYF. V usage is TRBV5-1 and J usage is TRBJ2-7; D might be TRBD1 (6 bases). Trimming took 3 bases from V and 4 from J, leaving 17 bases between them. The CDR3 runs to 15 residues. CDR1 and CDR2 (germline): SGHRS, YFSETQ.

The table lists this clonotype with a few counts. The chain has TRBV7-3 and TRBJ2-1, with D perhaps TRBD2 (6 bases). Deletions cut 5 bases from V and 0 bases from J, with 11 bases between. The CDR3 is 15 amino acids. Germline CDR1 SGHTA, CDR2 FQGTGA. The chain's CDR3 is CASSRAGSSYNEQFF. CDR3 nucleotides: TGTGCCAGCAGCCGAGCGGGCAGCTCCTACAATGAGCAGTTCTTC.

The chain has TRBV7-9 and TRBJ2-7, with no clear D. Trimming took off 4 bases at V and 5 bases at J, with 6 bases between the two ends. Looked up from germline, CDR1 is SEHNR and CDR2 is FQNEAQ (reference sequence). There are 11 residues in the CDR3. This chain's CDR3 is CASSWTHEQYF. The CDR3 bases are TGTGCCAGCAGCTGGACCCACGAGCAGTACTTC.

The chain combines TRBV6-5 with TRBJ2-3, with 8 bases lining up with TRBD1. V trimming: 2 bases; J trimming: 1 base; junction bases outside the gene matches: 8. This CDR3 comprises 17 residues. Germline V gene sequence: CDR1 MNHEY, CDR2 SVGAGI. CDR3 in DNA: TGTGCCAGCAGTTACCCCACAGGGGGTGGGGGCACAGATACGCAGTATTTT. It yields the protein CASSYPTGGGGTDTQYF.

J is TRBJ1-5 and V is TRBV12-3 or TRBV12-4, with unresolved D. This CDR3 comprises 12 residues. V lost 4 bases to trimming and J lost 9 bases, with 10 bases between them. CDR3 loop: CASSSGLAPQHF. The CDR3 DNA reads TGTGCCAGCAGTTCCGGGTTGGCGCCCCAGCATTTT.